This T cell receptor (beta chain) was obtained from a study of blood T cell repertoires in COVID-19. V lost 0 bases and J 7 bases, leaving 14 bases between the germline ends. The CDR3 length is 15 residues. Germline loops: CDR1 SGHRS, CDR2 YFSETQ. The assay was immunoSEQ multiplex PCR, and TCRdb's table has in-frame clones only and misses some. The table lists hundreds of thousands of clones, roughly 90% of them singletons. V gene TRBV5-1 combines with J gene TRBJ2-1; tentatively, D is TRBD2 (6 bases). The sample taken for sequencing was PBMCs or T cells enriched from blood (not recorded which). This receptor was identified in a man in his 60s who had recovered from COVID-19. This chain's CDR3 is CASSLGGRQLNEQFF. DNA for the CDR3: TGCGCCAGCAGCTTGGGTGGGAGGCAGCTAAATGAGCAGTTCTTC.